The entry below describes one TCR beta chain. This specimen comes from a study of shared clonotypes between healthy human individuals. Naive CD8 cells lacked CD45RO and underwent positive selection for CCR7, leaving out terminally differentiated effector memory CD45RA+ cells. Clones were sequenced by immunoSEQ multiplex PCR, and TCRdb holds only the in-frame ones, with some missing. The data show about 2 million clones, just under 95% seen once. Specimen: naive CD8+ T cells sorted from blood. This sequence originates from a man aged 18 to 30 in good health.

For the CDR3, the DNA is TGCGCCAGCAGAGGCGGGAACACTGAAGCTTTCTTT. It specifies CASRGGNTEAFF. This chain joins TRBV5-1 and TRBJ1-1; no firm D call. With 5 bases removed from V and 1 base from J, the gap between germline ends came to 6 bases. The CDR3 length is 12 residues. The germline gives CDR1 SGHRS, CDR2 YFSETQ.